What follows are 21 T cell receptor beta chains derived from one specimen sequenced in a study of CD8 T cells in Susac syndrome (dated by TCRdb to between 2019 and 2020). The library relied on the immunoSEQ multiplex PCR assay. RNA was extracted with the RNeasy kit and roughly 0.5 to 1 ug was reverse transcribed using random hexamers. TCRdb reanalyzed the raw reads on its own, using fastp at Q25 for trimming and MiXCR for clone calling, and kept in-frame beta chains. One record per CDR3 amino acid sequence lists the most common genes and DNA. Recorded for this sample are fewer than 150,000 distinct CDR3 sequences; around 94% of them occurred a single time. Of the sample, about 0.25% is held by the ten largest clones. The specimen was CD8+ T cells from PBMCs. The receptors derive from a human donor in good health.

This clonotype was observed a single time. This chain uses TRBV29-1 with TRBJ2-7, with D perhaps matching TRBD1 (6 bases). Trimming took off 2 bases at V and 3 bases at J, with 17 bases between the two ends. Germline V gene sequence: CDR1 SQVTM, CDR2 ANQGSEA. This CDR3 is 15 amino acids long. Here the CDR3 DNA reads TGCAGCGTTGAATACACCGGGACATCTGACTACGAGCAGTACTTC. Translated, it gives CSVEYTGTSDYEQYF.

This chain uses TRBV29-1 with TRBJ2-1; D call uncertain. This CDR3 is 10 amino acids long. V gave up 4 bases and J gave up 7 bases, with 5 bases separating them. CDR1 is SQVTM, CDR2 ANQGSEA, per germline. CDR3 DNA sequence: TGCAGCGTTGCTCTGAATGAGCAGTTCTTC. This encodes CSVALNEQFF.

This chain uses TRBV19 with TRBJ2-7, with 9 positions matching TRBD1. The V gene's germline CDR1 is LNHDA and CDR2 SQIVND (reference sequence). The trim removed 6 bases at V and 7 bases at J, leaving 7 bases unmatched. The CDR3 covers 13 residues. The CDR3 is CASRDRGSGEQYF. The DNA of the CDR3 is TGTGCCAGTAGAGACAGGGGGTCGGGAGAGCAGTACTTC.

The chain recombines TRBV6-5 with TRBJ2-1; TRBD2 aligns across 12 bases. The CDR3 runs to 15 residues. Germline V lookup: CDR1 MNHEY, CDR2 SVGAGI. Trimming removed 6 bases from V and 9 bases from J; junction bases left unmatched: 9. CDR3 residues: CASRRGLAGNGEQFF. The CDR3 region has the DNA TGTGCCAGCAGACGAGGACTAGCGGGAAATGGTGAGCAGTTCTTC.

The chain combines TRBV27 with TRBJ2-3; 12 bases agree with TRBD2. Unmatched junction bases numbered 8, after V lost 8 bases and J lost 5 bases. This CDR3 is built from 15 residues. Looked up from germline, CDR1 is MNHEY and CDR2 is SMNVEV (reference sequence). CDR3: CASGSLAGGIDTQYF. The CDR3 DNA reads as TGTGCCAGCGGATCACTAGCGGGAGGAATAGATACGCAGTATTTT.

The rearrangement links TRBV19 to TRBJ2-1; a weak D match, TRBD2 (6 bases). This CDR3 is built from 13 residues. Germline values: CDR1 LNHDA, CDR2 SQIVND (reference sequence). V gave up 1 base and J gave up 10 bases, with 11 bases separating them. The CDR3 is CASSIGGTVEQFF. The CDR3 DNA follows: TGTGCCAGTAGTATAGGAGGGACTGTGGAGCAGTTCTTC.

The chain carries TRBV5-1 and TRBJ2-1, with D tentatively TRBD1 (6 bases). The CDR3 covers 15 residues. The V gene lost 0 bases and the J gene lost 3 bases, with 10 bases spanning the gap. The V gene's germline CDR1 is SGHRS and CDR2 YFSETQ. The CDR3 DNA reads TGCGCCAGCAGCTTGGCCCAGACAGGCTACAATGAGCAGTTCTTC. Its translation is CASSLAQTGYNEQFF.

The chain combines TRBV7-2 with TRBJ2-3; a weak D match, TRBD1 (5 bases). This CDR3 region has 15 residues. CDR1 and CDR2 from the germline V gene are SGHTA and FQGNSA. Trimming cost V 4 bases and J 1 base, with 12 bases left between them. DNA of the CDR3: TGTGCCAGCAGCTCCCGTAGCAGGGGCACAGATACGCAGTATTTT. Its translation: CASSSRSRGTDTQYF.

The CDR3 DNA sequence: TGCGCCAGCAGCCCCAGCGGGAGTAGGGGTGAGCAGTTCTTC. This translates into CASSPSGSRGEQFF. The V gene is TRBV4-1, the J gene TRBJ2-1; 8 positions agree with TRBD2. Germline loops: CDR1 MGHRA, CDR2 YSYEKL. V shed 4 bases and J 9 bases; nucleotides not matched to a gene: 8. This CDR3 has 14 residues.

The V gene is TRBV27, the J gene TRBJ2-7; D gene uncertain. The CDR3 sequence is 14 residues long. V lost 6 bases and J 7 bases, leaving 19 bases between the germline ends. Germline V gene data show CDR1 as MNHEY and CDR2 as SMNVEV (reference sequence). Here the CDR3 reads CASSSGVGIGEQYF. Written as DNA, the CDR3 is TGTGCCAGCAGCTCGGGCGTGGGGATCGGGGAGCAGTACTTC.

The chain uses TRBV20-1 and TRBJ2-7; 9 nucleotides line up with TRBD2. Unmatched junction bases numbered 3, after V lost 0 bases and J lost 3 bases. Germline V lookup: CDR1 DFQATT, CDR2 SNEGSKA (reference sequence). This CDR3 spans 14 amino acids. The CDR3 loop is CSARDLREGYEQYF. The CDR3 DNA reads as TGCAGTGCTAGAGATCTGCGGGAGGGCTACGAGCAGTACTTC.

This chain connects TRBV24-1 to TRBJ2-5; 11 bases match TRBD2. Germline V gives CDR1 KGHDR, CDR2 SFDVKD. Germline trimming cut 5 bases from V and 4 bases from J; bases unmatched to any gene: 2. The CDR3 has 14 residues. The chain's CDR3 is CATSGLAGGETQYF. DNA of the CDR3: TGTGCCACCAGTGGTCTAGCGGGAGGAGAGACCCAGTACTTC.

In this sample, this clonotype turned up once. The CDR3 DNA sequence: TGCAGTGCTAGAGATCAGGGGGCCTATGGCTACACCTTC. Its translation is CSARDQGAYGYTF. The V and J genes are TRBV20-1 and TRBJ1-2, with TRBD1 identical over 8 bases. Per germline, CDR1 DFQATT and CDR2 SNEGSKA (reference sequence). This CDR3 is 13 amino acids long. J was trimmed by 4 bases and V by 0 bases; bases with no gene match: 1.

The genes are TRBV6-5 and TRBJ2-7; 8 bases agree with TRBD1. J lost 6 bases, V lost 5 bases, and 6 bases had no gene match. Germline V gene data show CDR1 as MNHEY and CDR2 as SVGAGI. The CDR3 length is 13 residues. CDR3: CASSHTTGGEQYF. The CDR3 nucleotides are TGTGCCAGCAGTCACACAACAGGGGGCGAGCAGTACTTC.

V and J are TRBV12-3 or TRBV12-4 and TRBJ2-1; D is possibly TRBD2 (5 bases). The CDR3 is 12 amino acids. The ends were cut back, 5 bases at V and 9 bases at J, with 11 bases in the middle. The CDR3, as DNA: TGTGCCAGCAGTCCTACCGGGATTGAGCAGTTCTTC. Protein: CASSPTGIEQFF.

The chain recombines TRBV27 with TRBJ2-5; D unclear. V was shortened by 6 bases and J by 0 bases, with 17 bases between the two germline ends. This CDR3 contains 16 residues. The germline gives CDR1 MNHEY, CDR2 SMNVEV (reference sequence). The CDR3 loop reads CASSTPHRWYQETQYF. The CDR3 DNA follows: TGTGCCAGCAGCACACCCCACCGATGGTACCAAGAGACCCAGTACTTC.

The chain couples TRBV27 to TRBJ1-2; tentative D call: TRBD1 (6 bases). There are 17 residues in the CDR3. Germline CDR1 is MNHEY and CDR2 is SMNVEV (reference sequence). V was shortened by 3 bases and J by 0 bases, with 17 bases between the two germline ends. In DNA, the CDR3 is TGTGCCAGCAGTTTCCGACCTAGACAGGATTCTAACTATGGCTACACCTTC. Translation: CASSFRPRQDSNYGYTF.

The table lists this clonotype with a count of one. This sequence joins TRBV4-2 and TRBJ2-2, with D tentatively TRBD1 or TRBD2 (5 bases each). The V end lost 1 base, the J end lost 5 bases, and 11 bases lay between the germline ends. This CDR3 is 15 amino acids long. CDR1 LGHNA and CDR2 YNFKEQ come from the germline V gene. The CDR3 DNA sequence: TGTGCCAGCAGCCAAGGGGACGGTAGTACCGGGGAGCTGTTTTTT. Translated: CASSQGDGSTGELFF.

The CDR3 is CSAETLEPGYTF. CDR3 sequence (DNA): TGCAGTGCTGAGACGTTAGAGCCGGGCTACACCTTC. This sequence joins TRBV20-1 and TRBJ1-2, with unresolved D. V was cut by 5 bases and J by 8 bases, with 15 bases left in between. This CDR3 is 12 amino acids long. Germline V lookup: CDR1 DFQATT, CDR2 SNEGSKA (reference sequence).

CDR3 protein: CASTWRGDYGYTF. The CDR3 coding sequence is TGTGCCAGCACCTGGAGGGGGGACTATGGCTACACCTTC. The chain recombines TRBV28 with TRBJ1-2, with a weak D call TRBD1 (6 bases). V lost 7 bases, J lost 3 bases, and 12 bases lay in between. The CDR3 loop spans 13 amino acids. Germline V lookup: CDR1 MDHEN, CDR2 SYDVKM.

The chain uses TRBV27 and TRBJ2-5; no firm D call. Deletions cut 4 bases from V and 0 bases from J, with 6 bases between. The CDR3 covers 13 residues. Germline V gene lookup returns CDR1 MNHEY and CDR2 SMNVEV (reference sequence). As DNA, the CDR3 is TGTGCCAGCAGTTACGGATACCAAGAGACCCAGTACTTC. Residues: CASSYGYQETQYF.